A single sample is the source of the 21 T cell receptor beta chains below, sequenced in a study of blood T cell repertoires in COVID-19. The table came from immunoSEQ multiplex PCR; TCRdb's copy has only in-frame clones and leaves some out. The sample has 150,000 to 200,000 clones; around four fifths are singletons. Sequencing used PBMCs or T cells enriched from blood (not recorded which). The receptors originated from a woman in her forties or fifties who had recovered from COVID-19.

The chain carries TRBV2 and TRBJ1-2; maybe TRBD1 (5 bases). Trimming took 4 bases from V and 7 from J, leaving 7 bases between them. The CDR3 runs 11 residues. Germline CDR1 is SNHLY and CDR2 is FYNNEI. CDR3 sequence reads: CASSGQRGYTF. The CDR3 DNA is TGTGCCAGCAGTGGACAGCGTGGCTACACCTTC.

The chain employs TRBV28 and TRBJ1-4, with 7 bases fitting TRBD1. The V and J ends lost 6 bases and 6 bases, in that order; junction bases with no gene match: 7. CDR3 length: 14 amino acids. From germline, CDR1 is MDHEN and CDR2 SYDVKM. For the CDR3, the DNA is TGTGCCAGCAGCCGAACAGGGGTGGATGAAAAACTGTTTTTT. Protein sequence: CASSRTGVDEKLFF.

V gene TRBV19 combines with J gene TRBJ1-5, with D perhaps matching TRBD1 (6 bases). This CDR3 comprises 15 residues. V lost 5 bases to trimming and J lost 6 bases, with 17 bases between them. The V gene's germline CDR1 is LNHDA and CDR2 SQIVND (reference sequence). The CDR3 here is CASSPSGQTAQPQHF. CDR3 sequence (DNA): TGTGCCAGTAGTCCCAGTGGACAGACAGCTCAGCCCCAGCATTTT. Complete variable domain (other parts from reference TRBV19 and TRBJ1-5): DGGITQSPKYLFRKEGQNVTLSCEQNLNHDAMYWYRQDPGQGLRLIYYSQIVNDFQKGDIAEGYSVSREKKESFPLTVTSAQKNPTAFYLCASSPSGQTAQPQHFGDGTRLSIL.

With regard to this clone: One junction end does not reproduce the germline sequence, and a read error may be involved. This sequence joins TRBV28 and TRBJ2-2, with 8 bases aligning to TRBD1. In germline, CDR1 is MDHEN, CDR2 SYDVKM. The CDR3 consists of 16 residues. CDR3: CASRPMTGAKTGELFF. For the CDR3, the DNA is TGTGCCAGCAGGCCCATGACAGGGGCGAAGACCGGGGAGCTGTTTTTT.

The chain employs TRBV5-4 and TRBJ2-2, with D perhaps TRBD2 (6 bases). The CDR3 has 17 amino acids. Looked up from germline, CDR1 is SGHNT and CDR2 is YYREEE (reference sequence). With 0 bases removed from V and 4 bases from J, the gap between germline ends came to 16 bases. For the CDR3, the DNA is TGTGCCAGCAGCTTGGGGGGGAGGACACGGGGCACCGGGGAGCTGTTTTTT. Protein product: CASSLGGRTRGTGELFF.

This clone turned up a few times. CDR3 sequence: CASSVGSSEGYGYTF. In DNA, the CDR3 is TGTGCCAGCAGCGTAGGGTCCTCGGAGGGCTATGGCTACACCTTC. The chain combines TRBV9 with TRBJ1-2; D gene unclear. From germline, CDR1 is SGDLS and CDR2 YYNGEE. CDR3 size: 15 residues. Trimming cost V 0 bases and J 4 bases, with 13 bases left between them.

This rearrangement joins TRBV3-1 (or the pseudogene TRBV3-2) to TRBJ1-1, with a weak D call TRBD1 (5 bases). CDR1 and CDR2 from the germline V gene are LGHDT and YNNKEL (reference sequence). This CDR3 has 15 amino acids. The ends were cut back, 4 bases at V and 0 bases at J, with 12 bases in the middle. The CDR3 here is CASSPGSVVNTEAFF. As DNA, the CDR3 is TGTGCCAGCAGCCCAGGGTCAGTAGTGAACACTGAAGCTTTCTTT.

This clone was detected only once. The rearrangement uses TRBV29-1 and TRBJ2-1; the D is unclear. The CDR3 contains 10 residues. Trimming pared 5 bases from V and 9 bases from J, leaving 8 bases between. CDR1 SQVTM and CDR2 ANQGSEA come from the germline V gene. CDR3 nucleotide sequence: TGCAGCGTTCCCCTAGGTGAGCAGTTCTTC. Translation gives CSVPLGEQFF.

There are a few counts of this clone. The chain is built from TRBV24-1 and TRBJ1-5; 8 bases align to TRBD1. The germline V gene has CDR1 KGHDR and CDR2 SFDVKD. The length of the CDR3 is 14 residues. V shed 9 bases and J 6 bases; nucleotides not matched to a gene: 9. CDR3 residues: CATGRQGRGQPQHF. CDR3 DNA: TGTGCCACCGGGCGACAGGGGAGAGGTCAGCCCCAGCATTTT.

V is TRBV20-1 and J is TRBJ2-1; TRBD2 agrees at 9 bases. The J segment lost 15 bases and the V segment lost 6 bases, leaving 9 bases of the junction unmatched. Germline CDR1 reads DFQATT; CDR2 reads SNEGSKA (reference sequence). This CDR3 has 11 residues. CDR3 DNA: TGCAGTGCATTAGCGGGAGACTTGCGGTTCTTC. This translates into CSALAGDLRFF.

The genes are TRBV6-5 and TRBJ2-1; 16 bases are shared with TRBD2. Germline values: CDR1 MNHEY, CDR2 SVGAGI. Trimming at V came to 3 bases and at J to 12 bases, leaving 8 bases not matched to a gene. The CDR3 is 16 residues long. CDR3 coding DNA: TGTGCCAGCAGTTATCAGGGGACTAGCGGGAGGGCGGTGCAGTTCTTC. It specifies CASSYQGTSGRAVQFF.

This clone was found once. This chain joins TRBV7-8 and TRBJ2-3, with unresolved D. The germline CDR1 and CDR2 sequences are SGHVS and FQNEAQ. CDR3 length: 13 residues. Trimming pared 5 bases from V and 5 bases from J, leaving 11 bases between. The CDR3 sequence: CASSRGAQDTQYF. Written as DNA, the CDR3 is TGTGCCAGCAGCCGAGGCGCCCAAGATACGCAGTATTTT.

Here the CDR3 reads CSAHTSGGTAGELFF. CDR3 DNA: TGCAGCGCCCACACTAGCGGGGGGACCGCCGGGGAGCTGTTTTTT. V is TRBV29-1 and J is TRBJ2-2; TRBD2 aligns across 12 bases. J gave up 6 bases and V 7 bases, and 9 bases lay outside the gene matches. Germline V gene data show CDR1 as SQVTM and CDR2 as ANQGSEA. The CDR3 loop spans 15 amino acids.

The V gene is TRBV4-3, the J gene TRBJ1-2; 9 bases align to TRBD1. Unmatched junction bases numbered 4, after V lost 4 bases and J lost 7 bases. There are 13 residues in the CDR3. The germline V gene encodes CDR1 LGHNA and CDR2 YSLEER. CDR3 in DNA: TGCGCCAGCAGCCGGAAGACAGGGGGTGGCTACACCTTC. Protein: CASSRKTGGGYTF.

The chain carries TRBV27 and TRBJ2-1, with D maybe TRBD2 (5 bases). Germline assignment: CDR1 MNHEY and CDR2 SMNVEV (reference sequence). CDR3 length: 17 amino acids. Deletions cut 3 bases from V and 6 bases from J, with 21 bases between. The CDR3 region is CASSFPGVNNHPNEQFF. CDR3 coding DNA: TGTGCCAGCAGTTTCCCCGGGGTGAATAACCACCCCAATGAGCAGTTCTTC.

The chain links TRBV6-5 to TRBJ1-1; D gene unclear. This CDR3 is 14 amino acids long. Trimming removed 5 bases at V and 2 bases at J, with 12 bases between. The germline V gene encodes CDR1 MNHEY and CDR2 SVGAGI. The CDR3 loop reads CASSRQNRNTEAFF. In DNA form, the CDR3 reads TGTGCCAGCAGTCGTCAAAACAGAAACACTGAAGCTTTCTTT.

This chain uses TRBV19 with TRBJ2-5, with a tentative D call TRBD1 (6 bases). From germline, CDR1 is LNHDA and CDR2 SQIVND (reference sequence). Trimming removed 3 bases at V and 9 bases at J, with 14 bases between. The CDR3 covers 13 residues. CDR3 residues: CASSMGLRGSQYF. In DNA form, the CDR3 reads TGTGCCAGTAGTATGGGGTTAAGGGGGTCCCAGTACTTC.

The chain is built from TRBV4-3 and TRBJ2-2; D is undetermined. V dropped 4 bases and J dropped 1 base, with 7 bases sitting between them. Germline lookup yields CDR1 LGHNA and CDR2 YSLEER. The CDR3 runs 14 residues. In DNA, the CDR3 is TGCGCCAGCAGCCCCCTCGGGAACACCGGGGAGCTGTTTTTT. It is translated as CASSPLGNTGELFF.

A word on this clone: This likely stems from a read error, as it lies one base from a far larger clone. Different DNA sequences within this sample yield the same CDR3. The rearrangement joins TRBV6-5 to TRBJ1-3, with D unclear. The CDR3 length is 11 residues. CDR1 MNHEY and CDR2 SVGAGI come from the germline V gene. Trimming removed 6 bases at V and 4 bases at J, with 4 bases between. CDR3 DNA: TGTGCCAGCAGCCTCGGAAACACCATATATTTT. The encoded protein is CASSLGNTIYF.

This clone was observed a few times. J is TRBJ1-1 and V is TRBV12-3 or TRBV12-4; D is undetermined. The CDR3 loop spans 13 amino acids. Trimming took 5 bases from V and 4 from J, leaving 11 bases between them. CDR3: CASSAGESTEAFF. The CDR3 DNA follows: TGTGCCAGCAGTGCCGGGGAGAGCACTGAAGCTTTCTTT.

The rearrangement uses TRBV9 and TRBJ2-1; 10 bases match TRBD2. J gave up 5 bases and V 5 bases, and 7 bases lay outside the gene matches. The CDR3 covers 15 residues. Germline values: CDR1 SGDLS, CDR2 YYNGEE. The CDR3: CASSPLAGSNNEQFF. CDR3 coding DNA: TGTGCCAGCAGTCCACTAGCGGGATCGAACAATGAGCAGTTCTTC.